The clone carrying this T cell receptor beta chain was counted at least ten times. Time point: pre-sensitization, week 0. As for treatment: therapeutic diphenylcyclopropenone sensitization with weekly scalp DPC. Every patch test was put on after a blood sample was taken. MiXCR, applied by TCRdb to the RACE reads, yields one record per CDR3 protein. The table records around 260,000 distinct CDR3 sequences, approximately 8.6% of them present only once. There are 14 residues in the CDR3. CDR1 and CDR2 from the germline V gene are SGHRS and YFSETQ. The V and J ends lost 0 bases and 1 base, in that order; junction bases with no gene match: 0. This entry is derived from a study of human T cells and chemical hapten exposure. Study overall: For sensitization, 2% DPC was applied to an approximately 2 cm by approximately 2 cm patch of upper inner arm skin.

This clonotype was sampled from a woman aged 40 to 55 with alopecia areata. Some clones in this sample may be carry-over from other donors' samples. Sequenced material: whole blood, taken in connection with sensitization to the hapten diphenylcyclopropenone (DPC). The rearrangement uses TRBV5-1 and TRBJ1-1; 7 bases align to TRBD1. The CDR3 nucleotides are TGCGCCAGCAGCTTGGGGACAGGGAACACTGAAGCTTTCTTT. It encodes CASSLGTGNTEAFF.